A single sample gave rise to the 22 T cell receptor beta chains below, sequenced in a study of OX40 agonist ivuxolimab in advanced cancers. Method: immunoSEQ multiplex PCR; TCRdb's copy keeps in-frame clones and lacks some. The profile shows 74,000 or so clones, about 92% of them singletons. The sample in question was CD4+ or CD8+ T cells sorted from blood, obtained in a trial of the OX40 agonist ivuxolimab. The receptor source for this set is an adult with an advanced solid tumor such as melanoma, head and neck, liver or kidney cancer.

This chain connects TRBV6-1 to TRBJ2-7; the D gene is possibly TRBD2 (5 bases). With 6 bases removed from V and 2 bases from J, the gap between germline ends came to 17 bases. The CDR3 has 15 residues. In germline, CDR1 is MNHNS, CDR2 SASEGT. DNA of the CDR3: TGTGCCAGCAGGCCCAGCGGACCAAGACCCTACGAGCAGTACTTC. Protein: CASRPSGPRPYEQYF.

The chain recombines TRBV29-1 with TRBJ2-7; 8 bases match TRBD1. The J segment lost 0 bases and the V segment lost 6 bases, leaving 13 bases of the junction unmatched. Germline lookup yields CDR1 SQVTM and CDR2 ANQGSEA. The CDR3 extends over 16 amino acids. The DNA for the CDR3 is TGCAGCGTGGAAAGAACCGACAGGGGCCTCTCCTACGAGCAGTACTTC. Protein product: CSVERTDRGLSYEQYF.

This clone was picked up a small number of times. CDR3 coding DNA: TGTGCCAGCAGCCAGGGTGGATTCTATGGCTACACCTTC. It yields the protein CASSQGGFYGYTF. The chain couples TRBV7-6 to TRBJ1-2; possibly TRBD1 for D (5 bases). CDR3 length equals 13 residues. In germline, CDR1 is SGHVS, CDR2 FNYEAQ. V dropped 5 bases and J dropped 4 bases, with 11 bases sitting between them.

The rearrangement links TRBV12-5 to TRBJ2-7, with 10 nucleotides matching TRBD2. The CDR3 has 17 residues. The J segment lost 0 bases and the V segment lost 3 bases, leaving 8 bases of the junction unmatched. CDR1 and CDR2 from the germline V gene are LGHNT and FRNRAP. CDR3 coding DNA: TGTGCTAGTGGTTTCGCTAGCGGGGGCTCAAGCTCCTACGAGCAGTACTTC. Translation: CASGFASGGSSSYEQYF.

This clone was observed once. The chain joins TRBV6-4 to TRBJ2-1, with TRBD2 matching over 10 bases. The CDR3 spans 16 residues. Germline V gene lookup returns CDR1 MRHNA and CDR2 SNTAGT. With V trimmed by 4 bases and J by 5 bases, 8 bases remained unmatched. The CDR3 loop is CASSVLAGVLHNEQFF. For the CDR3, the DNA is TGTGCCAGCAGTGTCCTAGCGGGAGTATTGCACAATGAGCAGTTCTTC.

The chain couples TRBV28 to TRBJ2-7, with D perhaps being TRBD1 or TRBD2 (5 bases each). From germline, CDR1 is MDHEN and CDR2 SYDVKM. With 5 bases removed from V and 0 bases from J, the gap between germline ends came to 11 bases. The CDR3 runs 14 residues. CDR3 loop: CASSAGDGSYEQYF. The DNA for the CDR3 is TGTGCCAGCAGTGCTGGGGACGGCTCCTACGAGCAGTACTTC.

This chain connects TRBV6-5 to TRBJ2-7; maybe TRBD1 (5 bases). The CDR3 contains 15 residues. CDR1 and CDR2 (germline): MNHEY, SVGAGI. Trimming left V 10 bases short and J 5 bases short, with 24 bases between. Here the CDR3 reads CATTSWGKEAHEQYF. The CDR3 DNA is TGTGCCACCACTTCTTGGGGCAAAGAAGCCCACGAGCAGTACTTC.

The CDR3: CASSLVTGADTQYF. CDR3 coding DNA: TGTGCCAGCAGCTTAGTAACGGGGGCAGATACGCAGTATTTT. This sequence joins TRBV7-2 and TRBJ2-3, with D possibly matching TRBD2 (6 bases). Germline V lookup: CDR1 SGHTA, CDR2 FQGNSA. The CDR3 is 14 residues long. The ends were cut back, 1 base at V and 4 bases at J, with 9 bases in the middle.

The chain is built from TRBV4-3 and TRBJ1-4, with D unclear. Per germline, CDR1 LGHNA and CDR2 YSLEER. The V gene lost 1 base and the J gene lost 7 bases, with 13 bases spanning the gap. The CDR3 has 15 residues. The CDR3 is CASSQVGINGEKLFF. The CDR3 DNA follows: TGCGCCAGCAGCCAAGTTGGGATAAATGGTGAAAAACTGTTTTTT.

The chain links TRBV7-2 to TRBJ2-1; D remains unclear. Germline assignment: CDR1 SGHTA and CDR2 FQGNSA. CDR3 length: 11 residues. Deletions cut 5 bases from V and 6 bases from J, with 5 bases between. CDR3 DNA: TGTGCCAGCAGCCCGAGCAATGAGCAGTTCTTC. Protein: CASSPSNEQFF.

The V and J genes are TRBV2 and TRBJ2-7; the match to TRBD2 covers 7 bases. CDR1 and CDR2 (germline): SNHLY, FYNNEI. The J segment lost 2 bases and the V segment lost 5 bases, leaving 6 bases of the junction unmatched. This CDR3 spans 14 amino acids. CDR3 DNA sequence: TGTGCCAGCAGTCAGCGGGGACCAGCCTACGAGCAGTACTTC. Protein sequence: CASSQRGPAYEQYF.

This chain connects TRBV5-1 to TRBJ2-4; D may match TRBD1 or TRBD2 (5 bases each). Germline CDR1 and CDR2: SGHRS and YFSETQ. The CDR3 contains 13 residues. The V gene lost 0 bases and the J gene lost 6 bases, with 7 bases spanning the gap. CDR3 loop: CASSLAGGNIQYF. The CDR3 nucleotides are TGCGCCAGCAGCTTGGCTGGGGGAAACATTCAGTACTTC. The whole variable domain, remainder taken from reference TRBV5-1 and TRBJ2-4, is KAGVTQTPRYLIKTRGQQVTLSCSPISGHRSVSWYQQTPGQGLQFLFEYFSETQRNKGNFPGRFSGRQFSNSRSEMNVSTLELGDSALYLCASSLAGGNIQYFGAGTRLSVL.

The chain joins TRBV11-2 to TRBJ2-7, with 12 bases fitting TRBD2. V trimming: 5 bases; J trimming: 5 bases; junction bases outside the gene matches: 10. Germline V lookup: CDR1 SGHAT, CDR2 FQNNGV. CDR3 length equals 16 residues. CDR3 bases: TGTGCCAGCAGCCCGCGGACTAGCGGGGTGGCGGACGAGCAGTACTTC. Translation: CASSPRTSGVADEQYF.

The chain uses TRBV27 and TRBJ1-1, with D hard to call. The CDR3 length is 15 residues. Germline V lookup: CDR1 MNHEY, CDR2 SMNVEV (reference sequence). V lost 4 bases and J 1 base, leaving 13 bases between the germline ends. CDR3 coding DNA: TGTGCCAGCAGTTCAAGGACGGTTGGGAACACTGAAGCTTTCTTT. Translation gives CASSSRTVGNTEAFF.

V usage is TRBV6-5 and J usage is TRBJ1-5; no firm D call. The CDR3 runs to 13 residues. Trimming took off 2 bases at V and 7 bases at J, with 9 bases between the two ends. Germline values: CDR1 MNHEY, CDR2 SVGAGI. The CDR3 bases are TGTGCCAGCAGTTACGAGGGTGGGCAGCCCCAGCATTTT. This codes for CASSYEGGQPQHF.

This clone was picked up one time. The CDR3 DNA is TGTGCCAGTAGTGTAGTCCAGATTTATAGCAATCAGCCCCAGCATTTT. Translation gives CASSVVQIYSNQPQHF. The rearrangement joins TRBV19 to TRBJ1-5; no clear D gene. Germline CDR1 LNHDA, CDR2 SQIVND (reference sequence). The length of the CDR3 is 16 residues. Between the trimmed V and J ends, which lost 5 bases and 0 bases, there was a span of 14 bases.

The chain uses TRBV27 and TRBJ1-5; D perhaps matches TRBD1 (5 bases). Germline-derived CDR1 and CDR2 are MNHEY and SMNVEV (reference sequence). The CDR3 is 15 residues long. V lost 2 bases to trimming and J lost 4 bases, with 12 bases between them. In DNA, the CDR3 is TGTGCCAGCAGTTTAAGCGGAGGGGAGAATCAGCCCCAGCATTTT. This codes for CASSLSGGENQPQHF.

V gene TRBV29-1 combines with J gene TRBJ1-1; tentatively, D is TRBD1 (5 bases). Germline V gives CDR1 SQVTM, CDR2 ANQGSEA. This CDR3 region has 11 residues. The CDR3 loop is CSSWGGGEAFF. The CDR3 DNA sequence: TGCAGTAGTTGGGGGGGAGGTGAAGCTTTCTTT.

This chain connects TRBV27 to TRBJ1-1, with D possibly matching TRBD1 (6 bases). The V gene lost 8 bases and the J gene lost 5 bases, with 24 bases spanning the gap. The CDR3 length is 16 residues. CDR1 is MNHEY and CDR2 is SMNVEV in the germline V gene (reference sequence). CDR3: CASRHLGALSGTEAFF. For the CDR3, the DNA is TGTGCCAGCCGCCACCTGGGGGCTTTATCGGGAACTGAAGCTTTCTTT.

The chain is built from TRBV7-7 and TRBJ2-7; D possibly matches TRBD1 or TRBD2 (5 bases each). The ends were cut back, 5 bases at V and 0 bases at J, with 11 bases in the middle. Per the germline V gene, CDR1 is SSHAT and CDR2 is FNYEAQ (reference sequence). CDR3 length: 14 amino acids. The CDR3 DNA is TGTGCCAGCAGCCCCTTCGGGACCTCCTACGAGCAGTACTTC. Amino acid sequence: CASSPFGTSYEQYF.

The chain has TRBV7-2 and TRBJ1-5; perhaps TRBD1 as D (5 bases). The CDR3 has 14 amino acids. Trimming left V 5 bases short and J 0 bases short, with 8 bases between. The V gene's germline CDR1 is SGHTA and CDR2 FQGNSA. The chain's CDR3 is CASSRDDSNQPQHF. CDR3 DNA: TGTGCCAGCAGCAGGGACGATAGCAATCAGCCCCAGCATTTT.

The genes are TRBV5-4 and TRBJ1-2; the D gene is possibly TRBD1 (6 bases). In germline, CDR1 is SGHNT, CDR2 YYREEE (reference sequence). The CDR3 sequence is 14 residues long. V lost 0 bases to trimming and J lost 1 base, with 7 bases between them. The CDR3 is CASSLEGGNYGYTF. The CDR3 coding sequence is TGTGCCAGCAGCTTGGAGGGGGGTAACTATGGCTACACCTTC.